This T cell receptor beta chain emerged from a study of T cell responses to AZD1222 COVID-19 vaccine. In regard to this clone: Its antigen is undetermined.

The CDR3 consists of 16 residues. V lost 0 bases to trimming and J lost 0 bases, with 9 bases between them. Germline lookup yields CDR1 ENHRY and CDR2 SYGVKD. The repertoire was sequenced with immunoSEQ multiplex PCR; TCRdb's copy has only in-frame clones and lacks some. The table lists approximately 140,000 clones, 70% to 90% of them singletons, with 4.5% to 6.5% in the top ten. Points from the study as a whole: Among vaccine-associated CD4 TCRs, coverage spanned spike, with dominance at 160-218 and 743-854.

This TCR derives from an adult in good health. The material was peripheral blood, obtained on day 0 of AZD1222 vaccination. V usage is TRBV10-3 and J usage is TRBJ1-3; D uncertain. The CDR3 coding sequence is TGTGCCATCAGTGAGTCGACTCGGGCCTCTGGAAACACCATATATTTT. Its translation is CAISESTRASGNTIYF.